The 18 T cell receptor beta chains listed next were all sequenced from one sample in a study of cytomegalovirus exposure and HLA in healthy donors. In the PCR, 60 Vbeta and 13 Jbeta primers were used. Generated by immunoSEQ multiplex PCR, the TCRdb table keeps only in-frame clones and is missing some. The sample holds some 110,000 clones, 65% to 80% seen once. Sample: PBMCs. The receptors were sampled from a woman aged 50 to 60 in good health and CMV-seropositive.

The genes are TRBV6-1 and TRBJ1-1, with 8 bases aligning to TRBD1. The CDR3 totals 16 residues. CDR1 is MNHNS and CDR2 is SASEGT in the germline V gene. The ends lost 4 bases at V and 0 bases at J; junction bases unmatched: 7. The CDR3: CASSGPRQGLNTEAFF. DNA of the CDR3: TGTGCCAGCAGTGGGCCTAGACAGGGGTTGAACACTGAAGCTTTCTTT.

V and J are TRBV7-9 and TRBJ2-7; 11 bases align to TRBD1. V was pared by 3 bases and J by 6 bases, with 4 bases of the junction left unmatched. CDR1 and CDR2 (germline): SEHNR, FQNEAQ (reference sequence). The CDR3 is 14 amino acids. Written as DNA, the CDR3 is TGTGCCAGCAGCTTGGGACAGGGGGTAGCCGAGCAGTACTTC. This encodes CASSLGQGVAEQYF.

The chain joins TRBV5-4 to TRBJ2-1; no reliable D call. The ends were cut back, 0 bases at V and 8 bases at J, with 15 bases in the middle. The CDR3 has 15 residues. Germline CDR1 reads SGHNT; CDR2 reads YYREEE (reference sequence). DNA for the CDR3: TGTGCCAGCAGCTTGGCCTCTGGGCCTTGGGATGAGCAGTTCTTC. Its protein product is CASSLASGPWDEQFF.

The chain carries TRBV28 and TRBJ1-5; D is undetermined. Trimming left V 4 bases short and J 1 base short, with 11 bases between. This CDR3 contains 15 residues. Germline values: CDR1 MDHEN, CDR2 SYDVKM. In DNA form, the CDR3 reads TGTGCCAGCAGTTGGAGACTTCGGAGCAATCAGCCCCAGCATTTT. It encodes CASSWRLRSNQPQHF.

This chain's CDR3 is CASSPMGGNTGELFF. CDR3 in DNA: TGTGCCAGCAGCCCCATGGGGGGGAACACCGGGGAGCTGTTTTTT. The V and J genes are TRBV7-9 and TRBJ2-2; D might be TRBD2 (6 bases). From germline, CDR1 is SEHNR and CDR2 FQNEAQ (reference sequence). Deletions cut 5 bases from V and 1 base from J, with 11 bases between. The CDR3 spans 15 residues.

This rearrangement joins TRBV11-2 to TRBJ2-2; 8 bases line up with TRBD1. After removal of 3 bases from V and 4 bases from J, the junction contained 4 bases not matched to a gene. The CDR3 is 15 residues long. Germline loops: CDR1 SGHAT, CDR2 FQNNGV. The chain's CDR3 is CASSFGTGITGELFF. The CDR3 nucleotides read TGTGCCAGCAGCTTTGGGACAGGCATCACCGGGGAGCTGTTTTTT. Full variable domain (outside the CDR3, taken from reference TRBV11-2 and TRBJ2-2): EAGVAQSPRYKIIEKRQSVAFWCNPISGHATLYWYQQILGQGPKLLIQFQNNGVVDDSQLPKDRFSAERLKGVDSTLKIQPAKLEDSAVYLCASSFGTGITGELFFGEGSRLTVL.

The CDR3 bases are TGTGCCAGCAGCTTAAGTAGGATTGGGGCAAACTATGGCTACACCTTC. Translation: CASSLSRIGANYGYTF. The gene calls are TRBV7-2 and TRBJ1-2; TRBD1 might be the D (5 bases). CDR1 and CDR2 (germline): SGHTA, FQGNSA. The ends were cut back, 2 bases at V and 2 bases at J, with 15 bases in the middle. This CDR3 has 16 amino acids.

V is TRBV5-4 and J is TRBJ2-1; 9 positions agree with TRBD1. Germline V gives CDR1 SGHNT, CDR2 YYREEE (reference sequence). The CDR3 runs 13 residues. The ends lost 3 bases at V and 8 bases at J; junction bases unmatched: 3. The CDR3, as DNA: TGTGCCAGCAGCTGGGACAGGGTGGATGAGCAGTTCTTC. Translation: CASSWDRVDEQFF. The full variable domain, rest sourced from reference TRBV5-4 and TRBJ2-1, is ETGVTQSPTHLIKTRGQQVTLRCSSQSGHNTVSWYQQALGQGPQFIFQYYREEENGRGNFPPRFSGLQFPNYSSELNVNALELDDSALYLCASSWDRVDEQFFGPGTRLTVL.

The CDR3 nucleotides are TGTGCCAGCAGTTATCAGGGGGCGCGTGGAAACACCATATATTTT. It translates to CASSYQGARGNTIYF. V is TRBV6-5 and J is TRBJ1-3; the match to TRBD1 covers 8 bases. Germline V gives CDR1 MNHEY, CDR2 SVGAGI. The CDR3 length is 15 residues. V trimming: 3 bases; J trimming: 3 bases; junction bases outside the gene matches: 4.

The chain joins TRBV27 to TRBJ2-7, with 11 bases identical to TRBD2. The CDR3 runs 13 residues. Unmatched junction bases numbered 6, after V lost 8 bases and J lost 6 bases. Germline CDR1 and CDR2: MNHEY and SMNVEV (reference sequence). CDR3 in amino acids: CASGLAGGFEQYF. In DNA form, the CDR3 reads TGTGCCAGCGGACTAGCGGGTGGTTTCGAGCAGTACTTC.

The chain links TRBV4-3 to TRBJ2-3; D might be TRBD2 (5 bases). V lost 4 bases, J lost 6 bases, and 8 bases lay in between. CDR1 and CDR2 from the germline V gene are LGHNA and YSLEER. The CDR3 length is 12 residues. In DNA form, the CDR3 reads TGCGCCAGCAGCCGAGGGTCGGATACGCAGTATTTT. This sequence encodes CASSRGSDTQYF.

The chain recombines TRBV19 with TRBJ2-7, with a tentative D call TRBD1 (5 bases). Germline loops: CDR1 LNHDA, CDR2 SQIVND (reference sequence). V was shortened by 5 bases and J by 4 bases, with 12 bases between the two germline ends. The CDR3 is 13 amino acids. Here the CDR3 DNA reads TGTGCCAGTAGTCCAGGGCATTTATACGAGCAGTACTTC. Protein sequence: CASSPGHLYEQYF.

The chain links TRBV18 to TRBJ2-7; D possibly corresponds to TRBD1 (5 bases). V lost 1 base and J 3 bases, leaving 16 bases between the germline ends. The CDR3 has 16 amino acids. Looked up from germline, CDR1 is KGHSH and CDR2 is LQKENI. Here the CDR3 reads CASSPQGISFLYEQYF. The DNA of the CDR3 is TGTGCCAGCTCACCACAGGGGATATCCTTTCTCTACGAGCAGTACTTC.

The chain carries TRBV27 and TRBJ2-1; 9 bases are shared with TRBD2. The V segment lost 5 bases and the J segment 6 bases; nucleotides outside the gene matches: 11. Per germline, CDR1 MNHEY and CDR2 SMNVEV (reference sequence). CDR3 size: 16 residues. CDR3 sequence: CASSPRWAGGPNEQFF. DNA for the CDR3: TGTGCCAGCAGTCCCCGTTGGGCGGGGGGGCCCAATGAGCAGTTCTTC.

The rearrangement uses TRBV7-9 and TRBJ1-6, with D unclear. The CDR3 extends over 13 amino acids. Germline lookup yields CDR1 SEHNR and CDR2 FQNEAQ (reference sequence). The V end lost 5 bases, the J end lost 8 bases, and 10 bases lay between the germline ends. The DNA for the CDR3 is TGTGCCAGCAGCCAGGAGAGGGATTCACCCCTCCACTTT. Amino acids: CASSQERDSPLHF.

V is TRBV15 and J is TRBJ2-1; possible D gene TRBD2, 5 bases. The CDR3 runs to 13 residues. The V gene lost 0 bases and the J gene lost 9 bases, with 9 bases spanning the gap. Germline V lookup: CDR1 LNHNV, CDR2 YYDKDF (reference sequence). CDR3 sequence (DNA): TGTGCCACCAGCAGAGATCTAGGGAGTGAGCAGTTCTTC. Translated: CATSRDLGSEQFF.

The chain carries TRBV10-3 and TRBJ2-7; a possible D gene is TRBD2 (5 bases). CDR1 is ENHRY, CDR2 SYGVKD, per germline. Trimming took 2 bases from V and 7 from J, leaving 12 bases between them. The CDR3 runs 13 residues. CDR3 nucleotides: TGTGCCATCAGTGAGAGGGTAGCGAGAGAGCAGTACTTC. It yields the protein CAISERVAREQYF.

The chain's CDR3 is CASSPRGSRAVEAQYF. The CDR3 DNA follows: TGTGCCAGCAGCCCGAGAGGTTCGAGGGCTGTGGAGGCCCAGTACTTC. The V call is TRBV27, the J call TRBJ2-5, with a possible D match to TRBD2 (5 bases). Trimming left V 6 bases short and J 9 bases short, with 26 bases between. This CDR3 has 16 amino acids. CDR1 and CDR2 from the germline V gene are MNHEY and SMNVEV (reference sequence).